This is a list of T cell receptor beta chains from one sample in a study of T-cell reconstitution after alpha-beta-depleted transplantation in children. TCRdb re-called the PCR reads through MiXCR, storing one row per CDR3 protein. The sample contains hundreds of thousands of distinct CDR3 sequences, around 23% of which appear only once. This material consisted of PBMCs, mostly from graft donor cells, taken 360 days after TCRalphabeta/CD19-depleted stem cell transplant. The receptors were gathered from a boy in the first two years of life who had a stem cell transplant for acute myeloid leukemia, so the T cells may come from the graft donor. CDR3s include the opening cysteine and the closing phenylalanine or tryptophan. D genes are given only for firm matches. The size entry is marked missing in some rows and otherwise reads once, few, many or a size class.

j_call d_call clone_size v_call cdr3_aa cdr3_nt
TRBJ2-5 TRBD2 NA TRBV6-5 CASSYSSGDQETQYF TGTGCCAGCAGTTACTCGAGCGGGGACCAAGAGACCCAGTACTTC
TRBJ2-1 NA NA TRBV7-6 CASSLGPDNEQFF TGTGCCAGCAGCTTAGGTCCAGACAATGAGCAGTTCTTC
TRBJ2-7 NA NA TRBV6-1 CASAQGNPPYEQYF TGTGCCAGCGCGCAGGGGAACCCTCCCTACGAGCAGTACTTC
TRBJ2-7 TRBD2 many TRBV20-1 CSAQAGSSYEQYF TGCAGTGCCCAAGCGGGGTCCTCCTACGAGCAGTACTTC
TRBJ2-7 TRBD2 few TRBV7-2 CASSLDGSGGLNEQYF TGTGCCAGCAGCTTAGATGGTAGCGGGGGGTTGAACGAGCAGTACTTC
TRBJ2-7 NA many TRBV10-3 CAITSYEQYF TGTGCCATCACTAGTTACGAGCAGTACTTC
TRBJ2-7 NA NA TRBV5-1 CASSLAPRDNDYEQYF TGCGCCAGCAGCTTGGCCCCCAGGGACAACGACTACGAGCAGTACTTC
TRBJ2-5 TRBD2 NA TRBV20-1 CSARDTGLAEETQYF TGCAGTGCTAGAGATACGGGACTAGCTGAGGAGACCCAGTACTTC
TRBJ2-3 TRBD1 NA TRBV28 CASLVETGGSDTQYF TGTGCCAGCTTGGTGGAGACAGGGGGATCCGATACGCAGTATTTT
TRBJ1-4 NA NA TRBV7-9 CASRNGEKLFF TGTGCCAGCAGGAATGGGGAAAAACTGTTTTTT
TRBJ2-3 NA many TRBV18 CASSPNTDTQYF TGTGCCAGCTCACCTAACACAGATACGCAGTATTTT
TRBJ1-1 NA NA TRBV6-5 CASSYSQGIAFF TGTGCCAGCAGTTACTCCCAGGGGATAGCTTTCTTT
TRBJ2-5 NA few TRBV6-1 CASSVIGKETQYF TGTGCCAGCAGTGTCATCGGGAAAGAGACCCAGTACTTC
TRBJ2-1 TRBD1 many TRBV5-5 CASSHDRGGHDEQFF TGTGCCAGCAGCCACGACAGGGGGGGCCACGATGAGCAGTTCTTC
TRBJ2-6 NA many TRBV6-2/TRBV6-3 CASSYIALYSGANVLTF TGTGCCAGCAGTTACATCGCACTATACTCTGGGGCCAACGTCCTGACTTTC
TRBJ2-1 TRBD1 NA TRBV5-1 CASSFERRDRVYNEQFF TGCGCCAGCAGCTTTGAGCGCAGGGACAGGGTATACAATGAGCAGTTCTTC
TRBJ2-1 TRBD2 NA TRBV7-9 CASSLLGTSDEQFF TGTGCCAGCAGCTTGTTGGGGACTAGCGATGAGCAGTTCTTC
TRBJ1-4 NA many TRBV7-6 CASMSSGELFF TGTGCCAGCATGTCATCCGGGGAACTGTTTTTT
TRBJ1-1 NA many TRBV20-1 CSLGSRGITEAFF TGCAGTTTAGGGTCCCGGGGGATTACTGAAGCTTTCTTT
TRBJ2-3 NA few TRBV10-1 CASSDPGALTDTQYF TGCGCCAGCAGTGACCCAGGGGCCCTCACAGATACGCAGTATTTT
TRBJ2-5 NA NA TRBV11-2 CASSANQWTSLGAQYF TGTGCCAGCAGCGCAAACCAATGGACCAGCTTAGGGGCCCAGTACTTC
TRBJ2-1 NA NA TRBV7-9 CASSSKRDREQFF TGTGCCAGCAGCTCTAAACGGGATCGTGAGCAGTTCTTC
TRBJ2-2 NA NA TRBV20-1 CSARPLAQEIGELFF TGCAGTGCTAGACCGCTAGCGCAGGAAATCGGGGAGCTGTTTTTT
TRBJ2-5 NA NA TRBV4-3 CASSPRVTLQETQYF TGCGCCAGCAGCCCGCGGGTGACATTGCAAGAGACCCAGTACTTC
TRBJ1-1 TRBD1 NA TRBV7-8 CASSLFGQGAVVTEAFF TGTGCCAGCAGCTTATTCGGACAGGGGGCTGTAGTCACTGAAGCTTTCTTT
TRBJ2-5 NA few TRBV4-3 CASSQDRKGQETQYF TGCGCCAGCAGCCAAGATCGGAAGGGGCAAGAGACCCAGTACTTC
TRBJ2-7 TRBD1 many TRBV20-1 CSARRLGGQGRNEQYF TGCAGTGCTAGAAGGTTAGGTGGACAGGGGAGAAACGAGCAGTACTTC
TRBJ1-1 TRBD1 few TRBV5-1 CASSDPRQGKNTEAFF TGCGCCAGCAGCGACCCCCGACAGGGGAAGAACACTGAAGCTTTCTTT
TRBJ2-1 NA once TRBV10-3 CAISESGGNNEQFF TGTGCCATCAGTGAGTCAGGGGGTAACAATGAGCAGTTCTTC
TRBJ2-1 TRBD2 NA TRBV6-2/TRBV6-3 CASGQGWLAGLTLDEQFF TGTGCCAGCGGTCAGGGGTGGCTAGCGGGCCTCACTTTGGATGAGCAGTTCTTC
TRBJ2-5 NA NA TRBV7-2 CASSPEIQETQYF TGTGCCAGCAGCCCAGAGATTCAAGAGACCCAGTACTTC
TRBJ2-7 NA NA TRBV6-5 CASSLPSDFPYEQYF TGTGCCAGCAGTCTACCTTCCGACTTCCCCTACGAGCAGTACTTC
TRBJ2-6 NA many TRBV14 CASSQPGHAGANVLTF TGTGCCAGCAGCCAACCGGGACACGCTGGGGCCAACGTCCTGACTTTC
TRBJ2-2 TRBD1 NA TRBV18 CASSPPGQGFGTGELFF TGTGCCAGCTCACCACCGGGACAGGGTTTCGGCACCGGGGAGCTGTTTTTT
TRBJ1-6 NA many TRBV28 CASSLHQGFGNSPLHF TGTGCCAGCAGTCTACACCAGGGGTTTGGGAATTCACCCCTCCACTTT
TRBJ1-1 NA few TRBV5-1 CASRLSGKTEAFF TGCGCCAGCAGACTGAGCGGGAAAACTGAAGCTTTCTTT
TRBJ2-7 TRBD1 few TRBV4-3 CASSQEVTGPPYEQYF TGCGCCAGCAGCCAAGAAGTGACAGGGCCCCCCTACGAGCAGTACTTC